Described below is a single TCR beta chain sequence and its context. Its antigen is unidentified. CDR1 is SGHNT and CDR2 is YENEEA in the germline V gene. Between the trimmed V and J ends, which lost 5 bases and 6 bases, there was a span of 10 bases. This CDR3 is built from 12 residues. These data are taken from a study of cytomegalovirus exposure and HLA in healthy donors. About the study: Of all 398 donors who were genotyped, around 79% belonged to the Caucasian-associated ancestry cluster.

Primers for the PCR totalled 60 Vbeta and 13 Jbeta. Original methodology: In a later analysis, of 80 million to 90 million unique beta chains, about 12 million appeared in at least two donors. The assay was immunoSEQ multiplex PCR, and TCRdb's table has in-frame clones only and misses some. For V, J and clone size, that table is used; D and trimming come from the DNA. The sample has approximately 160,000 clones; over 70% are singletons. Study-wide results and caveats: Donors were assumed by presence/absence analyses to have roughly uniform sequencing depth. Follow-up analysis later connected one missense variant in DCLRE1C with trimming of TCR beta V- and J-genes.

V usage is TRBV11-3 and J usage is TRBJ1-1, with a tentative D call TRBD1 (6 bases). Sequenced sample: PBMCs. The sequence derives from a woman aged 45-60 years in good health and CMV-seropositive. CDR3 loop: CASSPGQSEAFF. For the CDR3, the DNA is TGTGCCAGCAGCCCAGGACAGTCTGAAGCTTTCTTT.